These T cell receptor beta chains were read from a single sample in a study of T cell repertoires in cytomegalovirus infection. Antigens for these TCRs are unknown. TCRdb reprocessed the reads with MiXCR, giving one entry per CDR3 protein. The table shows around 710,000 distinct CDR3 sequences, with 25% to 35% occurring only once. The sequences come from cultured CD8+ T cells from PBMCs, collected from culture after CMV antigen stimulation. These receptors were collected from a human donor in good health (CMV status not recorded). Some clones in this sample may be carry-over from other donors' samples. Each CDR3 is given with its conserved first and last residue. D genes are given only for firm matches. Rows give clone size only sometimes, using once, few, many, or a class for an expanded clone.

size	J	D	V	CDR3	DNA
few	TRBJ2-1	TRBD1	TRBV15	CATQKPGQGSYNEQFF	TGTGCCACCCAAAAACCGGGACAGGGGTCCTACAATGAGCAGTTCTTC
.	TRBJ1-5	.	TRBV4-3	CASSQDRLGTNQPQHF	TGCGCCAGCAGCCAAGATCGGCTGGGTACAAATCAGCCCCAGCATTTT
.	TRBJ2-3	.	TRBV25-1	CASSESLGTDTQYF	TGTGCCAGCAGTGAGAGCCTCGGCACAGATACGCAGTATTTT
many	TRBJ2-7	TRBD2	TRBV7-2	CASSERASGGASYEQYF	TGTGCCAGCAGCGAAAGAGCTAGCGGGGGGGCCTCCTACGAGCAGTACTTC
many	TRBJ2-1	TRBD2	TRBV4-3	CASSTPGLVDEQFF	TGCGCCAGCAGCACACCGGGACTAGTGGATGAGCAGTTCTTC
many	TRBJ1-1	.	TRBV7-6	CASSLAGFGGTEAFF	TGTGCCAGCAGCTTAGCAGGGTTTGGGGGCACTGAAGCTTTCTTT
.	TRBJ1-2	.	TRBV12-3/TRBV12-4	CASSVTPRGLGYTF	TGTGCCAGCAGTGTTACCCCTCGGGGGCTGGGCTACACCTTC
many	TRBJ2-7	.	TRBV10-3	CASGDTSYEQYF	TGTGCCTCAGGGGACACCTCCTACGAGCAGTACTTC
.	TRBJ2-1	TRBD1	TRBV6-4	CASSGPGTGGYNEQFF	TGTGCCAGCAGTGGGCCGGGGACAGGGGGATACAATGAGCAGTTCTTC
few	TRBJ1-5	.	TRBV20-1	CSARSASNSNQPQHF	TGCAGTGCTAGATCTGCTTCTAACAGCAATCAGCCCCAGCATTTT
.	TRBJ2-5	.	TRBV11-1	CASSLLEGEETQYF	TGTGCCAGCAGCTTACTTGAGGGGGAAGAGACCCAGTACTTC
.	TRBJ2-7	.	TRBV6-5	CASSYGGNEQYF	TGTGCCAGCAGTTACGGGGGGAACGAGCAGTACTTC
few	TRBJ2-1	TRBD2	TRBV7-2	CASSAISGGAYNEQFF	TGTGCCAGCAGCGCTATTAGCGGGGGAGCCTACAATGAGCAGTTCTTC
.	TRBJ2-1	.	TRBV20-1	CSARDRDFSYNEQFF	TGCAGTGCTAGAGATCGGGACTTCTCCTACAATGAGCAGTTCTTC
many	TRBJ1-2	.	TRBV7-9	CASSLAATRGYTF	TGTGCCAGCAGCTTAGCGGCAACTCGGGGCTACACCTTC
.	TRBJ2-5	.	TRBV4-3	CASGPVMGTQYF	TGCGCCAGCGGCCCAGTGATGGGGACCCAGTACTTC
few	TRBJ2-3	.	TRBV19	CASSTPILDSQSTDTQYF	TGTGCCAGTAGTACTCCCATTTTGGACAGTCAAAGCACAGATACGCAGTATTTT
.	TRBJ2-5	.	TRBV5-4	CASSSGSQQETQYF	TGTGCCAGCAGCTCCGGGAGTCAACAAGAGACCCAGTACTTC
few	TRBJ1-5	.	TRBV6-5	CASSPRWNQPQHF	TGTGCCAGCAGTCCCCGCTGGAATCAGCCCCAGCATTTT
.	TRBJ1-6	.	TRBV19	CASSFQGEDRDSPLHF	TGTGCCAGTAGTTTTCAGGGAGAGGATAGAGATTCACCCCTCCACTTT
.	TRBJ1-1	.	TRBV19	CASSIGGETEAFF	TGTGCCAGTAGTATAGGGGGAGAGACTGAAGCTTTCTTT
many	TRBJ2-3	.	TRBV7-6	CASFPARGPFTDTQYF	TGTGCCAGCTTCCCGGCTCGGGGGCCTTTCACAGATACGCAGTATTTT
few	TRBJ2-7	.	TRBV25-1	CASSEYGLGQYF	TGTGCCAGCAGTGAATATGGTCTTGGGCAGTACTTC
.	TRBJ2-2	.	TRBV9	CASSLRVAGELFF	TGTGCCAGCAGCCTTAGGGTGGCCGGGGAGCTGTTTTTT
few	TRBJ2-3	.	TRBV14	CASSQRGSPRTQYF	TGTGCCAGCAGCCAGAGAGGGTCCCCGCGGACGCAGTATTTT
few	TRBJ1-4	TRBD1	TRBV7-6	CASSLEVADRRDEKLFF	TGTGCCAGCAGCTTAGAGGTAGCGGACAGGCGAGACGAAAAACTGTTTTTT
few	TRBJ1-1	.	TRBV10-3	CAISPGGHLKVKNTEAFF	TGTGCCATCAGTCCGGGGGGACACCTTAAAGTGAAGAACACTGAAGCTTTCTTT
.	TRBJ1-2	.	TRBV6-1	CASSELGNEYGYTF	TGTGCCAGCAGTGAATTGGGAAATGAATATGGCTACACCTTC
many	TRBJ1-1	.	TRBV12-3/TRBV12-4	CASSSWSVNTEAFF	TGTGCCAGCAGTAGCTGGTCAGTGAACACTGAAGCTTTCTTT